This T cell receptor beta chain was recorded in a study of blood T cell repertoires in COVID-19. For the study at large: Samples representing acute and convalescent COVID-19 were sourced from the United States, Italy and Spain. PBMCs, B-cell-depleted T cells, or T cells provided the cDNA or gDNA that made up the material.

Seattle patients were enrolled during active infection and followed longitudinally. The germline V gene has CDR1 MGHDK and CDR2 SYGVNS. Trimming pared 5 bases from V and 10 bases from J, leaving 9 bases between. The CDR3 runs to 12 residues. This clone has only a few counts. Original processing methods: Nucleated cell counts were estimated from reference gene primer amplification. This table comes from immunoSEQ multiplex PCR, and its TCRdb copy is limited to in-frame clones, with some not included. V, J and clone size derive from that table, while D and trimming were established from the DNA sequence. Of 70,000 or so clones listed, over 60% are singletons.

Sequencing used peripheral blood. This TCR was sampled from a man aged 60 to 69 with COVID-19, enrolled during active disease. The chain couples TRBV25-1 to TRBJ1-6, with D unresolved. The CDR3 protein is CASSFGLSPLHF. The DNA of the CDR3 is TGTGCCAGCAGTTTCGGGTTATCACCCCTCCACTTT. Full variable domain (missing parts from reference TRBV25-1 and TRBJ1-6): EADIYQTPRYLVIGTGKKITLECSQTMGHDKMYWYQQDPGMELHLIHYSYGVNSTEKGDLSSESTVSRIRTEHFPLTLESARPSHTSQYLCASSFGLSPLHFGNGTRLTVT.